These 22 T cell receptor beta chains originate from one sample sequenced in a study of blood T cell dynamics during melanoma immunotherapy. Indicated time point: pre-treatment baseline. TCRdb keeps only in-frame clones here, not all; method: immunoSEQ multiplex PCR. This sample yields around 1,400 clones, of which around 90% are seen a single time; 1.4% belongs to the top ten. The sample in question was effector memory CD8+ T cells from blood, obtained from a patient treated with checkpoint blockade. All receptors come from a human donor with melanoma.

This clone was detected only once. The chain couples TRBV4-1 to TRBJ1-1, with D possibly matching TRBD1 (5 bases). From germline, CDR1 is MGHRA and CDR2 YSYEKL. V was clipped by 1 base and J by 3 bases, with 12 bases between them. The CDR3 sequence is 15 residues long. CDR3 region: CASSQVWEGDTEAFF. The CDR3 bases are TGCGCCAGCAGCCAAGTGTGGGAAGGGGACACTGAAGCTTTCTTT.

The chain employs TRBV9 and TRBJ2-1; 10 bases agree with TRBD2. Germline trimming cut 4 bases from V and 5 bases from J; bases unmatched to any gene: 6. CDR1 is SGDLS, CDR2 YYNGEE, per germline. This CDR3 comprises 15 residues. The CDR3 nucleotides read TGTGCCAGCAGCCCCCGGACTAGCGGTAACAATGAGCAGTTCTTC. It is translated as CASSPRTSGNNEQFF.

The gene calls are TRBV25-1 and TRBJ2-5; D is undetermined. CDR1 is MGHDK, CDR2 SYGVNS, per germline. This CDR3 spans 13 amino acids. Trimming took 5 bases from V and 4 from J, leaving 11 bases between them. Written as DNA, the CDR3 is TGTGCCAGCAGTAGGGTTTCGGGAGAGACCCAGTACTTC. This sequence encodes CASSRVSGETQYF.

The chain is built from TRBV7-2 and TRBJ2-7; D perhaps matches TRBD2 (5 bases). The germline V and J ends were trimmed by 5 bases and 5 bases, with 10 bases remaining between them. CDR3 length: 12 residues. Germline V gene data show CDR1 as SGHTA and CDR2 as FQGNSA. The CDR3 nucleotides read TGTGCCAGCAGCCCAGGACTGCACGAGCAGTACTTC. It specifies CASSPGLHEQYF.

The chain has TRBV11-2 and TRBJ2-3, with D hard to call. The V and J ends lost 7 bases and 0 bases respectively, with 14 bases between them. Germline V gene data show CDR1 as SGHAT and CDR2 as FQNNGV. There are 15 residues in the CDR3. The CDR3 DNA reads TGTGCCAGCATCCCATGGCGTTCTAGCACAGATACGCAGTATTTT. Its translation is CASIPWRSSTDTQYF.

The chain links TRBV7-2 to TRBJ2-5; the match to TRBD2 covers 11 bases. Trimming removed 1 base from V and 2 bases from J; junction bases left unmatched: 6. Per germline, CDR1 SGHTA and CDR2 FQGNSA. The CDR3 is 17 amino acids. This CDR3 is CASSLVLAGVRQETQYF. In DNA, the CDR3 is TGTGCCAGCAGCTTAGTACTAGCGGGAGTCCGGCAAGAGACCCAGTACTTC.

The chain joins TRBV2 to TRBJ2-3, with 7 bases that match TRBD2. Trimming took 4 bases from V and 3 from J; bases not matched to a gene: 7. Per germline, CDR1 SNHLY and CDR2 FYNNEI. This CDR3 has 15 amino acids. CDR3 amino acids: CASSGYGRETDTQYF. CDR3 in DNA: TGTGCCAGCAGTGGGTATGGGAGGGAGACAGATACGCAGTATTTT.

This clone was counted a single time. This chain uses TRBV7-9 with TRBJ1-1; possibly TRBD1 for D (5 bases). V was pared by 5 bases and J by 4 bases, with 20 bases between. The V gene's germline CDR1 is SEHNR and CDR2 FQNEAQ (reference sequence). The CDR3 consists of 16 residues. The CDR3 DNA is TGTGCCAGCAGCCGAGGGCCCGAAGGGGAGGTCACTGAAGCTTTCTTT. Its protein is CASSRGPEGEVTEAFF.

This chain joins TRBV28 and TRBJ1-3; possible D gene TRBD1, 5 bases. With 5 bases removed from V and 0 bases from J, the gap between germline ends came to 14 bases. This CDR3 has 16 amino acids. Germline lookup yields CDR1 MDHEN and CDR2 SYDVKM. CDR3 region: CASSPTPDSSGNTIYF. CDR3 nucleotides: TGTGCCAGCAGTCCAACCCCTGACAGCTCTGGAAACACCATATATTTT.

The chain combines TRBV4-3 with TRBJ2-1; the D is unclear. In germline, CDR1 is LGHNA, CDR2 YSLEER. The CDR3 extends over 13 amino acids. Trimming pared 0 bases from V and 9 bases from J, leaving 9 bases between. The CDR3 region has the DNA TGCGCCAGCAGCCAAGATCTGGGTGGTGAGCAGTTCTTC. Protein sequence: CASSQDLGGEQFF.

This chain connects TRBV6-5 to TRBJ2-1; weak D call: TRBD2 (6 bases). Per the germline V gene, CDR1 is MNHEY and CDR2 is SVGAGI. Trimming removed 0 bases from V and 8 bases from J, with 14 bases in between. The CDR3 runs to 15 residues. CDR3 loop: CASSYSPGGEDEQFF. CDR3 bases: TGTGCCAGCAGTTACTCGCCAGGCGGGGAAGATGAGCAGTTCTTC.

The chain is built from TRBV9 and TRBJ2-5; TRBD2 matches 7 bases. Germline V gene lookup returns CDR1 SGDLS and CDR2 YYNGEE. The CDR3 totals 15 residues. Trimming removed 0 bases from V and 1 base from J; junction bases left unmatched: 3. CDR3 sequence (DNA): TGTGCCAGCAGCGTAGACGGGAGGTCCCAAGAGACCCAGTACTTC. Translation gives CASSVDGRSQETQYF.

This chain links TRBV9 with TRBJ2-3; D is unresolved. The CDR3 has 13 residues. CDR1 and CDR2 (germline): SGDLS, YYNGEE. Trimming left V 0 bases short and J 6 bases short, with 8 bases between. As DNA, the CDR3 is TGTGCCAGCAGCGTAGGAGGTACCGATACGCAGTATTTT. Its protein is CASSVGGTDTQYF.

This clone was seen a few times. The CDR3 sequence: CASSLGGADQPQHF. CDR3 DNA sequence: TGTGCCAGCAGCCTAGGTGGGGCAGATCAGCCCCAGCATTTT. The chain uses TRBV7-6 and TRBJ1-5; D is possibly TRBD1 (5 bases). In germline, CDR1 is SGHVS, CDR2 FNYEAQ. The CDR3 is made up of 14 amino acids. Trimming took 5 bases from V and 5 from J, leaving 13 bases between them.

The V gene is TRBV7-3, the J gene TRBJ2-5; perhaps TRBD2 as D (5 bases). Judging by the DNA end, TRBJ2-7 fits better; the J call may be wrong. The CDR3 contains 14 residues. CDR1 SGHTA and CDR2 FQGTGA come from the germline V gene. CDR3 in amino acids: CASSLGESSYEQYF. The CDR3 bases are TGTGCCAGCAGCTTAGGGGAGAGCTCCTACGAGCAGTACTTC.

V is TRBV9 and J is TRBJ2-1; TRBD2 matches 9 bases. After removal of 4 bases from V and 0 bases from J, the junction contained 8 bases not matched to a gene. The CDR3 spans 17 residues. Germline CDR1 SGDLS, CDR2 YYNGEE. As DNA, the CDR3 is TGTGCCAGCAGCCCAATAGCGGGAGTGAACTCCTACAATGAGCAGTTCTTC. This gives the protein CASSPIAGVNSYNEQFF. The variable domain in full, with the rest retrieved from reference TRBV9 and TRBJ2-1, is DSGVTQTPKHLITATGQRVTLRCSPRSGDLSVYWYQQSLDQGLQFLIQYYNGEERAKGNILERFSAQQFPDLHSELNLSSLELGDSALYFCASSPIAGVNSYNEQFFGPGTRLTVL.

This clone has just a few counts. As DNA, the CDR3 is TGTGCCAGTAGTCCCGATAGCTCCTACGAGCAGTACTTC. Protein sequence: CASSPDSSYEQYF. The rearrangement uses TRBV19 and TRBJ2-7; D not certain. CDR3 size: 13 residues. V lost 5 bases and J 0 bases, leaving 8 bases between the germline ends. Germline V CDR1 and CDR2: LNHDA, SQIVND (reference sequence). Combining the CDR3 with reference TRBV19 and TRBJ2-7 gives the whole variable domain DGGITQSPKYLFRKEGQNVTLSCEQNLNHDAMYWYRQDPGQGLRLIYYSQIVNDFQKGDIAEGYSVSREKKESFPLTVTSAQKNPTAFYLCASSPDSSYEQYFGPGTRLTVT.

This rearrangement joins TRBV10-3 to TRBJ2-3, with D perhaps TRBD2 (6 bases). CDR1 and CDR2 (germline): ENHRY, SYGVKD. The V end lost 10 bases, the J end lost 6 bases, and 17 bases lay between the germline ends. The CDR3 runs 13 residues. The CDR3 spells CATTAGEHDTQYF. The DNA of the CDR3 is TGTGCCACCACAGCGGGCGAGCACGATACGCAGTATTTT.

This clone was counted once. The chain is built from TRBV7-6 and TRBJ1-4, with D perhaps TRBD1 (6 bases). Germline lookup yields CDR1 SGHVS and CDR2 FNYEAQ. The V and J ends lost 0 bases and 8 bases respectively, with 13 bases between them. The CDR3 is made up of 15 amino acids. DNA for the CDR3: TGTGCCAGCAGCTTAGCGCACGGGGGGCGAGAAAAACTGTTTTTT. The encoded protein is CASSLAHGGREKLFF. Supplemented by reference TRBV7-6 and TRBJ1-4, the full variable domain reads GAGVSQSPRYKVTKRGQDVALRCDPISGHVSLYWYRQALGQGPEFLTYFNYEAQQDKSGLPNDRFSAERPEGSISTLTIQRTEQRDSAMYRCASSLAHGGREKLFFGSGTQLSVL.

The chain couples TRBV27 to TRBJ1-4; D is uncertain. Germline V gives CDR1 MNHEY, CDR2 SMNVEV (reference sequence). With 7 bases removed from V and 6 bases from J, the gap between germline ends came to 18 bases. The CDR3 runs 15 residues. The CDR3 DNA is TGTGCCAGCACCCCGTTGGGCCCGACCTATGAAAAACTGTTTTTT. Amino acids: CASTPLGPTYEKLFF.

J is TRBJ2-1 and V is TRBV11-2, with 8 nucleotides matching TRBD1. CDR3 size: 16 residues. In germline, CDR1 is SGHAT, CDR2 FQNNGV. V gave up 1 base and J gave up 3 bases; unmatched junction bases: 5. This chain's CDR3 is CASSLVDRVGYNEQFF. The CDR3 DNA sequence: TGTGCCAGCAGCTTAGTGGACAGGGTCGGCTACAATGAGCAGTTCTTC.

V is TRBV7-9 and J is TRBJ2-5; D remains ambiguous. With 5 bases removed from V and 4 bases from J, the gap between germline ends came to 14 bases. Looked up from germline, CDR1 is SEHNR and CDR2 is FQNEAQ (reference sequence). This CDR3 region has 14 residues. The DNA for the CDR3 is TGTGCCAGCAGCCTAGTTAATCCTCTAGAGACCCAGTACTTC. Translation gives CASSLVNPLETQYF.